Included here is one TCR beta chain sequence, with context. The data were taken from a study of T cell responses to AZD1222 COVID-19 vaccine. Libraries were prepared by immunoSEQ multiplex PCR; TCRdb keeps only in-frame clonotypes and omits some of them. The sample consists of some 140,000 clones, 70% to 90% of them appearing once. The CDR3 totals 20 residues. In germline, CDR1 is MNHEY, CDR2 SMNVEV (reference sequence). Germline trimming cut 0 bases from V and 2 bases from J; bases unmatched to any gene: 7. This clonotype was sampled from an adult in good health. Sequenced here: peripheral blood, sampled on day 0 of AZD1222 vaccination. The rearrangement uses TRBV27 and TRBJ2-4, with 16 bases identical to TRBD2. Written as DNA, the CDR3 is TGTGCCAGCAGTTTATCCCCCCCGGGACTAGCGGGAGGGCCCAAAAACATTCAGTACTTC. Residues: CASSLSPPGLAGGPKNIQYF.